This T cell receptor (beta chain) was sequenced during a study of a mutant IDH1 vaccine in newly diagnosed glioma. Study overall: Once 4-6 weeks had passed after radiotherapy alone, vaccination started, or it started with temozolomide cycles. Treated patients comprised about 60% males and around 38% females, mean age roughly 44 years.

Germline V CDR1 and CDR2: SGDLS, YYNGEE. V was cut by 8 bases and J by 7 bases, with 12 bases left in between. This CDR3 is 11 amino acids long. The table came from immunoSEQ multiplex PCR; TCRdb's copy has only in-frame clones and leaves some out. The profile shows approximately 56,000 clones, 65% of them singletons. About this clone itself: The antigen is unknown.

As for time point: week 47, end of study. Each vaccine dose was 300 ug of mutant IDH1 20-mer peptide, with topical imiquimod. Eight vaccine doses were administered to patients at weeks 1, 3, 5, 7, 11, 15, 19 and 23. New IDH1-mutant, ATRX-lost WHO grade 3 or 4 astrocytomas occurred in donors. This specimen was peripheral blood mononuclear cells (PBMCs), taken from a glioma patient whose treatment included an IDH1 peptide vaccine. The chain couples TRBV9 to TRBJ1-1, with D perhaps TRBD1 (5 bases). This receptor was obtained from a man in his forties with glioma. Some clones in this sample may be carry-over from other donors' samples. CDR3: CASKTASEAFF. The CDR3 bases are TGTGCCAGTAAGACAGCCAGTGAAGCTTTCTTT.